This T cell receptor beta chain came from a study of cytomegalovirus exposure and HLA in healthy donors. The CDR3 has 13 residues. V gave up 5 bases and J gave up 8 bases, with 15 bases separating them. Germline V CDR1 and CDR2: SGHTA, FQGTGA. Overall study results and limits: TRBV6-2, TRBV6-3 and some other V segments were unresolvable in 87-base-pair reads. Later analysis showed TCR association rates varying by HLA locus, highest for DRB1 and lowest for HLA-C. Diagnosis of cytomegalovirus status made by the classifier reportedly showed high specificity and sensitivity.

The PCR ran on 60 Vbeta and 13 Jbeta primers. Libraries were prepared by immunoSEQ multiplex PCR; TCRdb keeps only in-frame clonotypes and omits some of them. The table has approximately 120,000 clones, roughly a tenth seen once. In its sample, this clone was seen once. What it binds is not known. Source material: PBMCs. The chain carries TRBV7-3 and TRBJ1-2, with D unresolved. This receptor was obtained from a woman between 18 and 29 years old in good health and CMV-seropositive. DNA of the CDR3: TGTGCCAGCAGCCCAGACACCCCCAGGGGCTACACCTTC. This encodes CASSPDTPRGYTF.